This T cell receptor beta chain was sequenced for a study of blood T cell repertoires in COVID-19. For the study at large: T cells, B-cell-depleted T cells, or PBMCs provided the cDNA or gDNA that served as material.

CDR1 is MNHEY and CDR2 is SVGEGT in the germline V gene. The V gene end was trimmed by 1 base and the J gene end by 5 bases; junction bases not matched to a gene: 3. The CDR3 spans 16 residues. Per the study methods: Amplified reference gene primers provided the basis for estimating nucleated cell counts. Profiling relied on immunoSEQ multiplex PCR, and the TCRdb table lists in-frame clones only, not all of them. V and J calls and clone size are copied from that table; D and trimming were computed from the DNA. The table records tens of thousands of clones, around 84% of them present only once. The V and J genes are TRBV6-2 or TRBV6-3 and TRBJ2-4; 12 nucleotides line up with TRBD2. The clonotype originates from a woman older than 75 in a cohort sampled during active or convalescent COVID-19. What was sequenced was peripheral blood. The CDR3 nucleotides are TGTGCCAGCAGTTACTGGAGACTAGCGGGAGAAAACATTCAGTACTTC. Its translation: CASSYWRLAGENIQYF.